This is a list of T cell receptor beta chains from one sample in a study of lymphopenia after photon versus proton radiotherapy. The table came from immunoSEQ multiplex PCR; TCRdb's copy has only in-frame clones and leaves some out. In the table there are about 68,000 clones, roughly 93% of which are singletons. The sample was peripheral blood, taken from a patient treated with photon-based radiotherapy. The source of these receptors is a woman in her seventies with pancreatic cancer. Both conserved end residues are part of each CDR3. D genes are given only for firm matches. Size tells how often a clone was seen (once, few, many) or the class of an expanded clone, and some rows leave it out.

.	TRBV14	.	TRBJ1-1	CASSQDPAGIAEAFF	TGTGCCAGCAGCCAAGATCCCGCAGGGATCGCTGAAGCTTTCTTT
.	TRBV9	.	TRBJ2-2	CASSAQGNTGELFF	TGTGCCAGCAGCGCACAGGGGAACACCGGGGAGCTGTTTTTT
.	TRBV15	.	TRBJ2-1	CATRDREVFDEQFF	TGTGCCACCAGAGACAGGGAGGTTTTCGATGAGCAGTTCTTC
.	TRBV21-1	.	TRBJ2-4	CASSTSRGGAVSKNIQYF	TGTGCCAGCAGCACCTCAAGGGGTGGGGCGGTATCCAAAAACATTCAGTACTTC
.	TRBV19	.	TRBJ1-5	CASSDISQPQHF	TGTGCCAGTAGCGATATAAGTCAGCCCCAGCATTTT
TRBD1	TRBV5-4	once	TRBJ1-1	CASSPEPRTGGGTEAFF	TGTGCCAGCAGCCCCGAGCCAAGGACAGGGGGGGGGACTGAAGCTTTCTTT
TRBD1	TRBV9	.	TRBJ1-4	CASSPLSGGGEKLFF	TGTGCCAGCAGCCCTCTTTCAGGGGGTGGCGAAAAACTGTTTTTT
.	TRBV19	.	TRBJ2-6	CASSPTLFASGANVLTF	TGTGCCAGTAGTCCGACACTATTCGCCTCTGGGGCCAACGTCCTGACTTTC
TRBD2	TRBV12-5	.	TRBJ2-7	CASGRDYNYEQYF	TGTGCTAGTGGTCGGGACTACAACTACGAGCAGTACTTC
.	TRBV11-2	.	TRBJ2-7	CASSSRPGMYF	TGTGCCAGCAGCTCCCGTCCGGGTATGTACTTC
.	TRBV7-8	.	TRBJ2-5	CASSLFSRNKGVFGGLETQYF	TGTGCCAGCAGCTTATTTTCCCGCAACAAAGGGGTTTTCGGCGGATTGGAGACCCAGTACTTC
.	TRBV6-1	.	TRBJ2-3	CASSAGGLTDTQYF	TGTGCCAGCAGTGCGGGCGGACTCACAGATACGCAGTATTTT
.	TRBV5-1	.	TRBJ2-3	CASSLDLDTQYF	TGCGCCAGCAGCTTGGATTTGGATACGCAGTATTTT
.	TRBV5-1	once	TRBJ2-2	CASSLERGALNTGELFF	TGCGCCAGCAGCTTGGAAAGGGGTGCTTTGAACACCGGGGAGCTGTTTTTT
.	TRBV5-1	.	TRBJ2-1	CASSLLTPRNNEQFF	TGCGCCAGCAGCTTGCTCACCCCGCGAAACAATGAGCAGTTCTTC
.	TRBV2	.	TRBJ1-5	CASSEGTSPLNQPQHF	TGTGCCAGCAGTGAAGGGACCAGCCCCCTGAATCAGCCCCAGCATTTT
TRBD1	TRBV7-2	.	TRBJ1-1	CASRRGRTGEGGEAFF	TGTGCCAGCAGGCGGGGAAGGACAGGGGAAGGGGGAGAAGCTTTCTTT
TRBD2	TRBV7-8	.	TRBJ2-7	CASSPRGWASGTYEQYF	TGTGCCAGCAGCCCTAGAGGTTGGGCTAGCGGGACCTACGAGCAGTACTTC
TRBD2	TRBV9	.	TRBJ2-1	CASSVGLAEGNEQFF	TGTGCCAGCAGCGTCGGACTAGCGGAAGGGAATGAGCAGTTCTTC
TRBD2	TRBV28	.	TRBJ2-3	CASSTTSPDTQYF	TGTGCCAGCAGTACGACTAGCCCAGATACGCAGTATTTT
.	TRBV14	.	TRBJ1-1	CASSQDWDGTEAFF	TGTGCCAGCAGCCAAGATTGGGATGGCACTGAAGCTTTCTTT
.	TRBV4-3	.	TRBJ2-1	CASSQDPVGTSYNEQFF	TGCGCCAGCAGCCAAGATCCTGTGGGGACGTCCTACAATGAGCAGTTCTTC
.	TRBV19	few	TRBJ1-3	CASSIDRAGNTIYF	TGTGCCAGTAGTATCGATCGTGCCGGAAACACCATATATTTT
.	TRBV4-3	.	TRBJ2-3	CASSQGGGSTDTQYF	TGCGCCAGCAGCCAAGGGGGCGGTAGCACAGATACGCAGTATTTT
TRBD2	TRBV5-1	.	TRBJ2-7	CASSLVGSREGEQYF	TGCGCCAGCAGCTTGGTAGGTAGCAGGGAGGGCGAGCAGTACTTC
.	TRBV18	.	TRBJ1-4	CASSTSPQIGEKLFF	TGTGCCAGCTCGACAAGTCCCCAAATTGGTGAAAAACTGTTTTTT
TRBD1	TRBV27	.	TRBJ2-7	CASSSLTSGRQGDYEQYF	TGTGCCAGCAGCTCCCTGACCTCCGGACGACAGGGTGACTACGAGCAGTACTTC
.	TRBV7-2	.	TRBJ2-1	CASSLGRANNEQFF	TGTGCCAGCAGCTTAGGGCGGGCGAACAATGAGCAGTTCTTC
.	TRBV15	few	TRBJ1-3	CATSSLLFSSGNTIYF	TGTGCCACCAGTTCTCTCCTCTTTTCCTCTGGAAACACCATATATTTT
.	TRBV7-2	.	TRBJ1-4	CASSEGVTGGLFF	TGTGCCAGCAGCGAAGGAGTGACCGGTGGTCTGTTTTTT
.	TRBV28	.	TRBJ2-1	CASSGPNDNEQFF	TGTGCCAGCAGTGGACCTAACGACAATGAGCAGTTCTTC
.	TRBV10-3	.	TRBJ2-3	CAISDSQFSTDTQYF	TGTGCCATCAGTGATTCTCAGTTTAGCACAGATACGCAGTATTTT
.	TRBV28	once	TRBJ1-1	CATDQRDTEAFF	TGTGCCACCGACCAGAGGGACACTGAAGCTTTCTTT